The present entry profiles one TCR beta chain with its context. It lacks a known antigen. The receptor library was made with 5' RACE. For each TCR library, approximately 3.5 ug of total RNA was used. cDNA was synthesized with SMARTScribe reverse transcriptase in eight separate reactions per sample. Unique molecular identifiers containing a 6-nucleotide sample barcode were introduced through template switching during cDNA synthesis. Two nested PCRs of around 16 and 10 cycles amplified the TCRalpha and TCRbeta cDNA, and bead purification followed each PCR. Before amplification, the cDNA was both treated with uracil DNA-glycosylase and purified with the QIAquick PCR purification kit. The second PCR added Illumina TruSeq-compatible adapters along with sample-specific barcodes. Library quality and concentration were assessed using TapeStation and Qubit, and about 5.2 ng of each library was pooled. Sequencing of the pooled libraries was done on an Illumina HiSeq2500 single-index Rapid Run using custom sequencing primers and 2 x 100 bp reads. The paper's data handling went like this. PCR and sequencing errors were corrected by UMI-based consensus assembly using MiGEC version 1.2.6. MiXCR version 2.1.1 handled V(D)J alignment, clonotype assembly and CDR3 extraction. Normalisation of gene usage, clonotype sharing and MAIT/NKT TCR abundance was achieved by analysing the top 1000, 10 000 and 20 000 clonotypes per sample. Diversity was computed as the inverse Simpson index with the vegan R package after downsampling to 27 000 UMIs. Statistical testing used paired Mann-Whitney U tests on the discordant twin pairs and applied Benjamini-Hochberg correction for multiple testing. Through TCRdb reprocessing, the reads give one entry per CDR3 protein sequence; DNA is omitted. For this entry, the V and J calls and clone size follow TCRdb and not the study's own pipeline. The table for this sample shows approximately 330,000 distinct CDR3 sequences. Approximately 2% of the sample is in the top ten clones.

These data are taken from a study of monozygotic twins with inflammatory bowel disease (dated by TCRdb to between 2019 and 2020). The study in broad terms: The complete study included 30 or so monozygotic twin pairs: 19 IBD-discordant Danish pairs and nine German pairs, of which four were IBD-concordant and five were IBD-discordant. The search for disease-associated traits relied mainly on comparing IBD patients with their genetically identical healthy co-twins within discordant pairs. Each individual had, on average, about 151 000 unique TCRalpha sequences and 181 000 unique TCRbeta sequences available for analysis.

An approximately 2.5 ml peripheral blood sample was drawn into PAXgene tubes per donor and stored at -80°C. Without T cell sorting, total RNA was isolated from whole blood using the PAXgene blood miRNA kit on an automated QIAcube. Peripheral blood from monozygotic twin pairs, either concordant or discordant for inflammatory bowel disease, underwent deep TCRalpha and TCRbeta repertoire profiling that used unique molecular barcoding. Smoking habits were recorded for all twin pairs, with individuals classified as current, former or never smokers. What the authors observed across the whole study: Different T cell subtypes could not be distinguished in the analysis. Concordant and discordant twins showed no difference in repertoire similarity, possibly because of limited statistical power. Background noise and inter-individual variability may have been introduced into the repertoires by the differing immunosuppressive treatments among patients. IBD patients had lower TCRbeta repertoire diversity, measured by the inverse Simpson index, than their healthy co-twins. No single strong signal or clonotype linked to IBD turned up in the results, so the idea that one exists was not supported. Compared with healthy twins, IBD patients shared fewer clonotypes with other individuals, and the difference was most pronounced in patients with signs of disease activity.

The CDR3 spans 11 residues, from the cysteine through the phenylalanine. No DNA accompanies this entry. Sequences MDHEN (CDR1) and SYDVKM (CDR2) are obtained from the germline V gene. Sequences were obtained from blood. This receptor was identified in a human donor with ulcerative colitis or Crohn's disease, or a healthy co-twin of an affected twin (not recorded which). The rearrangement combines TRBV28 with TRBJ2-7. The CDR3 corresponds to CASRAADEQYF.